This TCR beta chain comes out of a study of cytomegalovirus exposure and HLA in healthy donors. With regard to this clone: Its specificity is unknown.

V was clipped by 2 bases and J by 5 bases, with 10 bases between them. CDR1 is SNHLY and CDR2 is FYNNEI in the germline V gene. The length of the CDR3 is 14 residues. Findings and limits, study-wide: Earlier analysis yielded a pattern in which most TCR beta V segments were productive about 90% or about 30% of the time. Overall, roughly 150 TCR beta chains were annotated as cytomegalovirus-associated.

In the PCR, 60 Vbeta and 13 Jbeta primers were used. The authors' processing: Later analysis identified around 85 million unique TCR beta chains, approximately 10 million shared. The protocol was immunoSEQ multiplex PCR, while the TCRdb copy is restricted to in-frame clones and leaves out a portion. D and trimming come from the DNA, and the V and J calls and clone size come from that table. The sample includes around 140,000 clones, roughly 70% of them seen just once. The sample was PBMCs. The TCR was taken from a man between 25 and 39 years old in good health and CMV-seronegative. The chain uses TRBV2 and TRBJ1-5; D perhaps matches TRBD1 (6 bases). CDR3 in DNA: TGTGCCAGCAGTGAATGGGACAAGTATCAGCCCCAGCATTTT. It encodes CASSEWDKYQPQHF.